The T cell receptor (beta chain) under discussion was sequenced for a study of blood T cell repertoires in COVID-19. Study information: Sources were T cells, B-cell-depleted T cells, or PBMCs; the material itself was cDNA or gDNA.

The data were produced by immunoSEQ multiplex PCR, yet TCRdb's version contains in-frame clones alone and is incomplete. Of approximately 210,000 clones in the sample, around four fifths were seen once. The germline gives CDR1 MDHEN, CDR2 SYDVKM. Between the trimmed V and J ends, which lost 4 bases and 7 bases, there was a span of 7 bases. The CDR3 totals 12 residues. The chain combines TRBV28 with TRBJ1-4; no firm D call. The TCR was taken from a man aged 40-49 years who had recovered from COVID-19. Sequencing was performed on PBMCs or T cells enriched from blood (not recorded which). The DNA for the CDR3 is TGTGCCAGCAGTTCCCGAGCTGAAAAACTGTTTTTT. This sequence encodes CASSSRAEKLFF.